These 27 T cell receptor beta chains originate from one sample sequenced in a study of blood T cell repertoires in COVID-19. Clones were sequenced by immunoSEQ multiplex PCR, and TCRdb holds only the in-frame ones, with some missing. The repertoire includes fewer than 130,000 clones, about 88% of them detected once, and around 3% sits in the top ten. Source material: peripheral blood. Receptor source: a woman aged 50 to 60 with acute or convalescent COVID-19.

This chain links TRBV9 with TRBJ2-2, with TRBD2 matching 8 bases. The CDR3 extends over 16 amino acids. The V and J ends lost 4 bases and 2 bases, in that order; junction bases with no gene match: 7. Per germline, CDR1 SGDLS and CDR2 YYNGEE. The CDR3 loop is CASSKGSGSNTGELFF. The CDR3, as DNA: TGTGCCAGCAGCAAGGGGAGCGGGAGTAACACCGGGGAGCTGTTTTTT.

The chain couples TRBV6-5 to TRBJ2-7, with a weak D call TRBD2 (6 bases). This CDR3 is 15 amino acids long. V was shortened by 6 bases and J by 4 bases, with 19 bases between the two germline ends. Germline lookup yields CDR1 MNHEY and CDR2 SVGAGI. The chain's CDR3 is CASSPDGGRWYEQYF. The CDR3 DNA reads as TGTGCCAGCAGCCCCGACGGGGGACGGTGGTACGAGCAGTACTTC.

V and J are TRBV2 and TRBJ2-5; tentatively, D is TRBD1 (6 bases). The germline CDR1 and CDR2 sequences are SNHLY and FYNNEI. V was clipped by 3 bases and J by 5 bases, with 10 bases between them. This CDR3 has 13 residues. The CDR3 loop is CASSDRGWETQYF. The DNA of the CDR3 is TGTGCCAGCAGTGACAGGGGTTGGGAGACCCAGTACTTC.

V gene TRBV5-1 combines with J gene TRBJ2-7, with D tentatively TRBD1 (5 bases). V shed 5 bases and J shed 1 base, with 10 bases lying between them. This CDR3 region has 13 residues. Germline V gene data show CDR1 as SGHRS and CDR2 as YFSETQ. The CDR3 DNA reads as TGCGCCAGCAGACAGGAACCTTCCTACGAGCAGTACTTC. This translates into CASRQEPSYEQYF.

The chain carries TRBV5-4 and TRBJ2-1, with 7 bases matching TRBD2. Trimming removed 2 bases from V and 3 bases from J; junction bases left unmatched: 8. Germline V gene sequence: CDR1 SGHNT, CDR2 YYREEE (reference sequence). The CDR3 sequence is 16 residues long. CDR3 DNA sequence: TGTGCCAGCAGCTTATCCGGGACGGGAGGCTACAATGAGCAGTTCTTC. Translated, it gives CASSLSGTGGYNEQFF.

V gene TRBV5-4 combines with J gene TRBJ2-7, with no clear D. The CDR3 contains 15 residues. The germline V and J ends were trimmed by 0 bases and 2 bases, with 12 bases remaining between them. Germline assignment: CDR1 SGHNT and CDR2 YYREEE (reference sequence). In DNA, the CDR3 is TGTGCCAGCAGCTTGGCGGGTCTAACCCCCTACGAGCAGTACTTC. Its translation: CASSLAGLTPYEQYF.

The chain couples TRBV19 to TRBJ1-1, with 8 positions matching TRBD1. The V gene end was trimmed by 5 bases and the J gene end by 1 base; junction bases not matched to a gene: 6. Germline values: CDR1 LNHDA, CDR2 SQIVND (reference sequence). This CDR3 has 15 residues. The CDR3 nucleotides are TGTGCCAGTAGTTCCCAGACAGGGGAGAACACTGAAGCTTTCTTT. Its translation: CASSSQTGENTEAFF.

This sequence joins TRBV5-1 and TRBJ1-2, with D unresolved. The CDR3 has 13 residues. Trimming took 1 base from V and 2 from J, leaving 6 bases between them. Germline V gives CDR1 SGHRS, CDR2 YFSETQ. CDR3 residues: CASSLPGNYGYTF. Here the CDR3 DNA reads TGCGCCAGCAGCTTGCCGGGGAACTATGGCTACACCTTC.

The chain is built from TRBV5-4 and TRBJ2-5; 7 nucleotides line up with TRBD1. Germline V gene lookup returns CDR1 SGHNT and CDR2 YYREEE (reference sequence). This CDR3 has 13 amino acids. With 2 bases clipped from V and 5 bases from J, the junction kept 3 bases outside the gene matches. CDR3 in amino acids: CASSLTGVETQYF. The CDR3 nucleotides read TGTGCCAGCAGCTTAACAGGGGTGGAGACCCAGTACTTC.

The chain recombines TRBV9 with TRBJ1-1, with TRBD1 matching 10 bases. The V gene's germline CDR1 is SGDLS and CDR2 YYNGEE. CDR3 length equals 15 residues. Germline trimming cut 4 bases from V and 1 base from J; bases unmatched to any gene: 4. The CDR3 DNA follows: TGTGCCAGCAGCCTGGGGACAGGGGCGAACACTGAAGCTTTCTTT. It yields the protein CASSLGTGANTEAFF.

The chain uses TRBV7-2 and TRBJ2-7; D is unresolved. The CDR3 totals 15 residues. The germline V gene has CDR1 SGHTA and CDR2 FQGNSA. Trimming took off 5 bases at V and 2 bases at J, with 16 bases between the two ends. The CDR3 region is CASSPLSTSTYEQYF. The CDR3 nucleotides read TGTGCCAGCAGCCCGCTTAGCACCTCCACCTACGAGCAGTACTTC.

The CDR3 is CASSSGTGVFGNQPQHF. The CDR3 DNA reads TGTGCCAGCAGCTCAGGGACAGGGGTGTTTGGCAATCAGCCCCAGCATTTT. V is TRBV7-8 and J is TRBJ1-5, with 10 bases that match TRBD1. The CDR3 has 17 amino acids. Germline V gene lookup returns CDR1 SGHVS and CDR2 FQNEAQ. V dropped 4 bases and J dropped 2; count of bases not matched to a gene: 8. Variable domain in full (rest from reference TRBV7-8 and TRBJ1-5): GAGVSQSPRYKVAKRGQDVALRCDPISGHVSLFWYQQALGQGPEFLTYFQNEAQLDKSGLPSDRFFAERPEGSVSTLKIQRTQQEDSAVYLCASSSGTGVFGNQPQHFGDGTRLSIL.

V usage is TRBV7-2 and J usage is TRBJ2-5; possible D gene TRBD2, 5 bases. V lost 3 bases and J lost 5, with 19 bases in between. The length of the CDR3 is 16 residues. Germline CDR1 reads SGHTA; CDR2 reads FQGNSA. This CDR3 reads CASSFRPAGIGETQYF. In DNA form, the CDR3 reads TGTGCCAGCAGCTTCCGCCCCGCCGGGATAGGGGAGACCCAGTACTTC. Variable domain in full (rest from reference TRBV7-2 and TRBJ2-5): GAGVSQSPSNKVTEKGKDVELRCDPISGHTALYWYRQSLGQGLEFLIYFQGNSAPDKSGLPSDRFSAERTGGSVSTLTIQRTQQEDSAVYLCASSFRPAGIGETQYFGPGTRLLVL.

The chain recombines TRBV18 with TRBJ2-7; the match to TRBD2 covers 7 bases. V dropped 4 bases and J dropped 5; count of bases not matched to a gene: 5. The CDR3 contains 13 residues. The germline CDR1 and CDR2 sequences are KGHSH and LQKENI. The CDR3 DNA reads TGTGCCAGCTCACAGGGAGGGGCCGACGAGCAGTACTTC. Encoded protein: CASSQGGADEQYF.

J is TRBJ1-2 and V is TRBV11-2; 10 bases align to TRBD1. The V and J ends lost 5 bases and 1 base, in that order; junction bases with no gene match: 7. The length of the CDR3 is 16 residues. In germline, CDR1 is SGHAT, CDR2 FQNNGV. Here the CDR3 DNA reads TGTGCCAGCAGCGCGAGGAGGACAGGGGGTAACTATGGCTACACCTTC. Translation: CASSARRTGGNYGYTF.

This clone appeared a few times. At one boundary the junction diverges from the germline segment, which might be a read error. The genes are TRBV4-2 and TRBJ2-7, with D perhaps TRBD2 (5 bases). The CDR3 runs 16 residues. The V gene's germline CDR1 is LGHNA and CDR2 YNFKEQ. CDR3 amino acids: CASSKDGVRDEYEQYF. The CDR3 nucleotides are TGTGCCAGCAGCAAAGACGGTGTGAGGGATGAGTACGAGCAGTACTTC.

The chain carries TRBV5-4 and TRBJ2-1; possible D gene TRBD1, 5 bases. The V gene's germline CDR1 is SGHNT and CDR2 YYREEE (reference sequence). V lost 4 bases and J lost 5, with 13 bases in between. CDR3 length: 14 amino acids. As DNA, the CDR3 is TGTGCCAGCAGCATCCAGGGCGGAAACAATGAGCAGTTCTTC. The encoded protein is CASSIQGGNNEQFF.

DNA of the CDR3: TGTGCCAGTAGTATCGGCGGGATGGGCTACGAGCAGTACTTC. Translation gives CASSIGGMGYEQYF. The chain combines TRBV19 with TRBJ2-7, with D possibly being TRBD2 (6 bases). CDR1 is LNHDA, CDR2 SQIVND, per germline (reference sequence). The CDR3 has 14 amino acids. Trimming removed 3 bases from V and 3 bases from J, with 12 bases in between. Variable domain in full (rest from reference TRBV19 and TRBJ2-7): DGGITQSPKYLFRKEGQNVTLSCEQNLNHDAMYWYRQDPGQGLRLIYYSQIVNDFQKGDIAEGYSVSREKKESFPLTVTSAQKNPTAFYLCASSIGGMGYEQYFGPGTRLTVT.

This chain joins TRBV12-3 or TRBV12-4 and TRBJ1-2; 7 bases map to TRBD1. The CDR3 is 13 amino acids. J gave up 8 bases and V 6 bases, and 9 bases lay outside the gene matches. The CDR3 reads CASSSSTGQGYTF. The CDR3 region has the DNA TGTGCCAGCAGCTCTTCGACAGGGCAAGGCTACACCTTC.

The chain has TRBV4-2 and TRBJ2-5, with TRBD2 matching 13 bases. Per the germline V gene, CDR1 is LGHNA and CDR2 is YNFKEQ. This CDR3 region has 16 residues. The V gene end was trimmed by 2 bases and the J gene end by 5 bases; junction bases not matched to a gene: 5. CDR3 sequence (DNA): TGTGCCAGCAGCCAAAAACTAGCGGGAGGGCCGGAGACCCAGTACTTC. Its translation is CASSQKLAGGPETQYF.

The chain couples TRBV14 to TRBJ1-1, with TRBD1 matching over 8 bases. The CDR3 totals 17 residues. Germline V gene lookup returns CDR1 SGHDN and CDR2 FVKESK. V lost 0 bases to trimming and J lost 5 bases; unmatched junction nucleotides: 11. CDR3 nucleotide sequence: TGTGCCAGCAGCCAAGAACCCTGGACAGGGCGAAGAACTGAAGCTTTCTTT. It codes for CASSQEPWTGRRTEAFF.

This clone was found once. The V and J genes are TRBV24-1 and TRBJ2-3, with D perhaps matching TRBD1 (6 bases). Germline values: CDR1 KGHDR, CDR2 SFDVKD. The ends were cut back, 3 bases at V and 4 bases at J, with 13 bases in the middle. There are 15 residues in the CDR3. Written as DNA, the CDR3 is TGTGCCACCAGTGATCCCCCGGGACAATCAGATACGCAGTATTTT. Its translation: CATSDPPGQSDTQYF.

V gene TRBV7-6 combines with J gene TRBJ2-5; TRBD2 agrees at 7 bases. This CDR3 comprises 16 residues. Germline CDR1 SGHVS, CDR2 FNYEAQ. V lost 6 bases, J lost 2 bases, and 12 bases stayed unmatched. In DNA, the CDR3 is TGTGCCAGCAGTCTTGTCGGCGGGAGTTTACAAGAGACCCAGTACTTC. This codes for CASSLVGGSLQETQYF.

The chain recombines TRBV9 with TRBJ2-5; 10 bases fit TRBD2. The CDR3 runs to 14 residues. Germline V lookup: CDR1 SGDLS, CDR2 YYNGEE. V gave up 3 bases and J gave up 5 bases; unmatched junction bases: 4. CDR3 nucleotides: TGTGCCAGCAGCGAGCGGGAGGGCATGGAGACCCAGTACTTC. Its translation: CASSEREGMETQYF.

This chain connects TRBV6-4 to TRBJ2-3; tentatively, D is TRBD1 (6 bases). Germline CDR1 reads MRHNA; CDR2 reads SNTAGT. Trimming shortened V by 3 bases and J by 2 bases, and 9 bases separated the two germline ends. The length of the CDR3 is 14 residues. The CDR3 DNA is TGTGCCAGCAGTGAATCAGGGGCCACAGATACGCAGTATTTT. It codes for CASSESGATDTQYF.

V gene TRBV7-9 combines with J gene TRBJ2-7, with D unclear. CDR3 length equals 12 residues. CDR1 and CDR2 from the germline V gene are SEHNR and FQNEAQ (reference sequence). V was trimmed by 3 bases and J by 2 bases, leaving 5 bases between them. The CDR3 nucleotides read TGTGCCAGCAGCTTCCGGGCCTACGAGCAGTACTTC. This encodes CASSFRAYEQYF.

The V gene is TRBV6-5, the J gene TRBJ1-6; D not resolved. The CDR3 is 13 residues long. The germline V and J ends were trimmed by 7 bases and 7 bases, with 11 bases remaining between them. CDR1 and CDR2 (germline): MNHEY, SVGAGI. In nucleotides, the CDR3 is TGTGCCAGCAACCGGGAAGTCAATTCACCCCTCCACTTT. Protein product: CASNREVNSPLHF.